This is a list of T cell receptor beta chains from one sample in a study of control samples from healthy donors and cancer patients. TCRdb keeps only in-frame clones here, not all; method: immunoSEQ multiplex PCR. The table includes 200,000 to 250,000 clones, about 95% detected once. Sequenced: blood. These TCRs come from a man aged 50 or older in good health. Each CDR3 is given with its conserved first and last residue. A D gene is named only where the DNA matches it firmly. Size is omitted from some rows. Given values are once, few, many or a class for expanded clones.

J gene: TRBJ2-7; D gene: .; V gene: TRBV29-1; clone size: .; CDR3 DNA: TGCAGCGTAGATTACAGACCCTACGAGCAGTACTTC; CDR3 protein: CSVDYRPYEQYF
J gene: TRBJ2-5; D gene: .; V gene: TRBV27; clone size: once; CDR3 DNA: TGTGCCAGCAGTATAACACCCGTTTTGCAGACCCAGTACTTC; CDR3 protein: CASSITPVLQTQYF
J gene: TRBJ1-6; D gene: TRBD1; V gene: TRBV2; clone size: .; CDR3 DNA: TGTGCCAGCAGTGATGGACAGGGGGGAAACTATAATTCACCCCTCCACTTT; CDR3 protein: CASSDGQGGNYNSPLHF
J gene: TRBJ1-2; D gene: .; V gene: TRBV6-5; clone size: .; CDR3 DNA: TGTGCCAGCAGCGGTGCGGGGTACTATGGCTACACCTTC; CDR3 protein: CASSGAGYYGYTF
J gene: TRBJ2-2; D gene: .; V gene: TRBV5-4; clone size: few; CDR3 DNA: TGTGCCAGCAGCTCCCAATTAGGGGACACCGGGGAGCTGTTTTTT; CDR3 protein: CASSSQLGDTGELFF
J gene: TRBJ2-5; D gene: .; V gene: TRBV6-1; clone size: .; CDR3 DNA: TGTGCCAGCAGTGAAAGGAGGTTAACCCAGTACTTC; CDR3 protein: CASSERRLTQYF
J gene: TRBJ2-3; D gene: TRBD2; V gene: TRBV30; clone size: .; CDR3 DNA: TGTGCCTGGGCGACCTTCGACGCTAGCGGGGGGCCCGGACGGGTGTGGACGCAGTATTTT; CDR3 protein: CAWATFDASGGPGRVWTQYF
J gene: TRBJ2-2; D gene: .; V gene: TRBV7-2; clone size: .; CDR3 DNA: TGTGCCAGCAGTTTAGAGGGAAAGCGGGAGCTGTTTTTT; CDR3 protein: CASSLEGKRELFF
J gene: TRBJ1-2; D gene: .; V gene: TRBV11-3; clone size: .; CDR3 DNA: TGTGCCAGCAGCTTAGTATCGGCAGGGGTGGACTATGGCTACACCTTC; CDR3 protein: CASSLVSAGVDYGYTF
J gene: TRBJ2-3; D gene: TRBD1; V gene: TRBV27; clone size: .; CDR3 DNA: TGTGCCAGCAGTTCCGACAGGGGGGTACTGACAGATACGCAGTATTTT; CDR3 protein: CASSSDRGVLTDTQYF
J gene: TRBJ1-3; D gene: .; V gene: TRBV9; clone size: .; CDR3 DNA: TGTGCCAGCAGCAACATAGGGGCCTCTGGAAACACCATATATTTT; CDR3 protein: CASSNIGASGNTIYF
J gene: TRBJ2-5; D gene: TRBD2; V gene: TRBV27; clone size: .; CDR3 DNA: TGTGCCAGCAGTTTCGGCCCGGGACTAGGGATCGAGACCCAGTACTTC; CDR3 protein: CASSFGPGLGIETQYF
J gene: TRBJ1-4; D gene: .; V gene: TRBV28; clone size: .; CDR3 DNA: TGTGCCAGCAGTTTAACCGGGACACCCGCCGATCGGGAAAAACTGTTTTTT; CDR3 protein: CASSLTGTPADREKLFF
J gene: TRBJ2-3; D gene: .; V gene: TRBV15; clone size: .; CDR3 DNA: TGTGCCACCAGCAGAGATCAAGGGGGGGCGACAGATACGCAGTATTTT; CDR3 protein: CATSRDQGGATDTQYF
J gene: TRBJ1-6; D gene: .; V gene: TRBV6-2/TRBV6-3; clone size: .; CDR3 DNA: TGTGCCAGCAGTGTTATGAGACAGAATTCACCCCTCCACTTT; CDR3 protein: CASSVMRQNSPLHF
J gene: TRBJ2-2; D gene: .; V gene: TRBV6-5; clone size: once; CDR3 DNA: TGTGCCAGCGGATCAAGGTCCCGTGAGCTGTTTTTT; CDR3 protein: CASGSRSRELFF
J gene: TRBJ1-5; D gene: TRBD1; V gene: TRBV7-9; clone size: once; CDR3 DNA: TGTGCCAGCAGCAAGGACAGGGGAATGGATCAGCCCCAGCATTTT; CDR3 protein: CASSKDRGMDQPQHF
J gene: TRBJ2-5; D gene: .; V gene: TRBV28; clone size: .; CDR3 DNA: TGTGCCAGCAGTTTATCGGGTACAGATCAGACCCAGTACTTC; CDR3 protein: CASSLSGTDQTQYF
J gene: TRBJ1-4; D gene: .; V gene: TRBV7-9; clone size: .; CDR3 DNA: TGTGCCAGCAGCTTTCTCTCGAGCGGCGGAGAAAAACTGTTTTTT; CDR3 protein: CASSFLSSGGEKLFF
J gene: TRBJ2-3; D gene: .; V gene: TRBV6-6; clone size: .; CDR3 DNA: TGTGCCAGCAGTTACTCGGGGGACACAGATACGCAGTATTTT; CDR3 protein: CASSYSGDTDTQYF
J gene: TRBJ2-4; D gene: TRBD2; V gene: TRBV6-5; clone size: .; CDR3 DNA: TGTGCCAGCAGTTACGCCGGGGGGTTAGCCAAAAACATTCAGTACTTC; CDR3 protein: CASSYAGGLAKNIQYF
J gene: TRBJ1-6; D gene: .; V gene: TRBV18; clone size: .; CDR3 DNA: TGTGCCAGCTCACCACGGGCCCTCCTCTCTAATTCACCCCTCCACTTT; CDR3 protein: CASSPRALLSNSPLHF
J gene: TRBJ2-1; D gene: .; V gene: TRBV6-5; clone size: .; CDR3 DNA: TGTGCCAGCAGTTACGGGGGCCCCAACTCGTACAATGAGCAGTTCTTC; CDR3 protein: CASSYGGPNSYNEQFF
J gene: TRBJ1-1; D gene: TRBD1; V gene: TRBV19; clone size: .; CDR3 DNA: TGTGCCAGTAGTCTTGCCGGGACAGCTAACACTGAAGCTTTCTTT; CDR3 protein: CASSLAGTANTEAFF
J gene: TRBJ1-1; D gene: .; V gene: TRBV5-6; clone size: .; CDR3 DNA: TGTGCCAGCAACACCATAACAGGGATTAACACTGAAGCTTTCTTT; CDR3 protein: CASNTITGINTEAFF
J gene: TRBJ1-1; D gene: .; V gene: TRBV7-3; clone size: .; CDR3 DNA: TGTGCCAGCAGCTCGTCTACTCGGAACACTGAAGCTTTCTTT; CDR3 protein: CASSSSTRNTEAFF
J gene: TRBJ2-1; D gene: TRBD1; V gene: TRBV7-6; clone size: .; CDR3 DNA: TGTGCCAGCAGCCAACAGGGGTCGACTACAAATGAGCAGTTCTTC; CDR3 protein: CASSQQGSTTNEQFF